This T cell receptor (beta chain) was identified during a study of blood T cell repertoires in COVID-19. Study at large: From T cells, B-cell-depleted T cells, or PBMCs came the material, which was cDNA or gDNA.

Per the authors' pipeline: Reference gene primer amplification gave nucleated cell count estimates. Here immunoSEQ multiplex PCR was the method, and the copy in TCRdb shows in-frame clones only, minus some. V and J calls and clone size are given by that table; D and trimming were obtained from the DNA. The sample consists of 150,000 to 200,000 clones, 70% to 90% of them appearing once. The sequenced sample consisted of peripheral blood. The clonotype originates from a man between 35 and 55 years old with active or convalescent COVID-19.

The CDR3 region is CASPLGEDWELPLHF. CDR3 DNA sequence: TGCGCCAGCCCCCTTGGGGAGGACTGGGAATTACCCCTCCACTTT. This chain joins TRBV23-1 and TRBJ1-6, with D uncertain. TRBV23-1 counts as an open reading frame of uncertain function. V was clipped by 8 bases and J by 12 bases, with 23 bases between them. CDR3 size: 15 residues.